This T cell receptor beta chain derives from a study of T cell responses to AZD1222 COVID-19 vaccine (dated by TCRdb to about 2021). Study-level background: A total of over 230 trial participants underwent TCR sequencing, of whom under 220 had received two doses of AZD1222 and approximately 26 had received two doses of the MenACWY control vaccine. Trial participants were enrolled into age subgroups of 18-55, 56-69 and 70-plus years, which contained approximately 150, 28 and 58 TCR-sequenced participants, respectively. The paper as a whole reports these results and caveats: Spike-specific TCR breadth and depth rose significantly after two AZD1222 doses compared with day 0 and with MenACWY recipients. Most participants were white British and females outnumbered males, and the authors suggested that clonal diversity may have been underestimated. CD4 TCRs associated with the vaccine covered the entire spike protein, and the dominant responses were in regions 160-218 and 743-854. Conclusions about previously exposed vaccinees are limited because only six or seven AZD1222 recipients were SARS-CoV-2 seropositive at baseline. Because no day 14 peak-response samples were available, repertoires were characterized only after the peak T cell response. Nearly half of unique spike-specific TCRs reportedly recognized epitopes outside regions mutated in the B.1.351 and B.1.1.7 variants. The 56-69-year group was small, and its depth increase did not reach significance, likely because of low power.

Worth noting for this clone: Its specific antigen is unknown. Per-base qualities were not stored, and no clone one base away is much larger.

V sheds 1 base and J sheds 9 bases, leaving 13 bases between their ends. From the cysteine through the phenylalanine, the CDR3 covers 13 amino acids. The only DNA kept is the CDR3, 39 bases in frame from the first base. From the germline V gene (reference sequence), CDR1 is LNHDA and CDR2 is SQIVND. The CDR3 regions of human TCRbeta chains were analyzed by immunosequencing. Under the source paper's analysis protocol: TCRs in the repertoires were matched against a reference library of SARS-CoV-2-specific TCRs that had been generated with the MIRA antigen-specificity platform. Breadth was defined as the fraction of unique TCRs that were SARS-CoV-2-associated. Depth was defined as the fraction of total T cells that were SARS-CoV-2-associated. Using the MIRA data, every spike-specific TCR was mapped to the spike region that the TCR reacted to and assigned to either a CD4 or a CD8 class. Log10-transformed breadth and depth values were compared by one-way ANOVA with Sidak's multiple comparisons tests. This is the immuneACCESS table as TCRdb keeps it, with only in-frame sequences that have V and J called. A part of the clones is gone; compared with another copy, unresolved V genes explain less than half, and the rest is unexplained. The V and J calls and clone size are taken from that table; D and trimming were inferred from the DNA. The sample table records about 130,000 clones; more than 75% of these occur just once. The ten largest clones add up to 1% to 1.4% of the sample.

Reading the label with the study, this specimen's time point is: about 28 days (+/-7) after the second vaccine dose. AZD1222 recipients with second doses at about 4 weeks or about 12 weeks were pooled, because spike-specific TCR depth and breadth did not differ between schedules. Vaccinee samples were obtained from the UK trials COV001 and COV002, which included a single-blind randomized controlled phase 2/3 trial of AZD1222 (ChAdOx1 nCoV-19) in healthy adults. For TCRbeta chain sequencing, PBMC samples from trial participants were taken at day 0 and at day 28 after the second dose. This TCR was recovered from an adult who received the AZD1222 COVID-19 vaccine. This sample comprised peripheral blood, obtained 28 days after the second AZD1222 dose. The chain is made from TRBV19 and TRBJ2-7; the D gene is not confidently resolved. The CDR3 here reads CASSIAGRLVQYF. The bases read TGTGCCAGTAGTATAGCGGGCCGATTGGTGCAGTACTTC.